The rows below give T cell receptor beta chains drawn from one sample of a study of shared clonotypes between healthy human individuals. The repertoire was sequenced with immunoSEQ multiplex PCR; TCRdb's copy has only in-frame clones and lacks some. Of about 460,000 clones listed, around 77% were seen once; the top ten hold about 11%. The sample consisted of PBMCs. The receptors shown here come from a woman in her thirties or forties in good health. Some clones in this sample may be carry-over from other donors' samples. CDR3s include the opening cysteine and the closing phenylalanine or tryptophan. The order of the fields is clone size, J gene, V gene, D gene, CDR3 DNA, CDR3 protein. D genes are given only for firm matches. Not all rows give a size; the values are once, few, many and, for expanded clones, a class.

abundance: .
j_gene: TRBJ2-1
v_gene: TRBV6-1
d_gene: TRBD2
CDR3nt: TGTGCCAGCAGCCTGACTAGCGGTAACTACAATGAGCAGTTCTTC
CDR3aa: CASSLTSGNYNEQFF

abundance: many
j_gene: TRBJ2-7
v_gene: TRBV30
d_gene: .
CDR3nt: TGTGCCTGGAGTGGACCCTATGAGCAGTACTTC
CDR3aa: CAWSGPYEQYF

abundance: .
j_gene: TRBJ2-7
v_gene: TRBV7-2
d_gene: .
CDR3nt: TGTGCCAGCAGCTTATTGATGAGCGAGCAGTACTTC
CDR3aa: CASSLLMSEQYF

abundance: .
j_gene: TRBJ2-4
v_gene: TRBV29-1
d_gene: .
CDR3nt: TGCAGCGTTGAGCCCCAGGAGAACATTCAGTACTTC
CDR3aa: CSVEPQENIQYF

abundance: .
j_gene: TRBJ1-2
v_gene: TRBV6-1
d_gene: .
CDR3nt: TGTGCCAGTTGCGAATCGGGGTATGGCTACACCTTC
CDR3aa: CASCESGYGYTF

abundance: .
j_gene: TRBJ1-2
v_gene: TRBV29-1
d_gene: .
CDR3nt: TGCAGCGTTGGTAGTGGCTATGGCTACACCTTC
CDR3aa: CSVGSGYGYTF

abundance: .
j_gene: TRBJ2-7
v_gene: TRBV9
d_gene: TRBD2
CDR3nt: TGTGCCAGCAGCGTAGCACTAGCGGGAGGCGAGCAGTACTTC
CDR3aa: CASSVALAGGEQYF

abundance: many
j_gene: TRBJ2-1
v_gene: TRBV5-1
d_gene: TRBD2
CDR3nt: TGCGCCAGCAGCTTAGCGGGGACCGATAACTCTGAGCAGTTCTTC
CDR3aa: CASSLAGTDNSEQFF

abundance: .
j_gene: TRBJ2-1
v_gene: TRBV2
d_gene: .
CDR3nt: TGTGCCAGCAGTATTTCCGGGGCTAGGACCAATGAGCAGTTCTTC
CDR3aa: CASSISGARTNEQFF

abundance: .
j_gene: TRBJ2-7
v_gene: TRBV27
d_gene: TRBD2
CDR3nt: TGTGCCAGCAGTTTTATGGGACTAGCTTCCTACGAGCAGTACTTC
CDR3aa: CASSFMGLASYEQYF

abundance: .
j_gene: TRBJ2-1
v_gene: TRBV18
d_gene: TRBD2
CDR3nt: TGTGCCAGCTCACAGGGGACTAGCGGAAACAATGAGCAGTTCTTC
CDR3aa: CASSQGTSGNNEQFF

abundance: .
j_gene: TRBJ2-2
v_gene: TRBV28
d_gene: .
CDR3nt: TGTGCCAGCAGTTTATTTCGACAGAACCAGAACACCGGGGAGCTGTTTTTT
CDR3aa: CASSLFRQNQNTGELFF

abundance: .
j_gene: TRBJ1-2
v_gene: TRBV28
d_gene: .
CDR3nt: TGTGCCAGCTGGACGGGGGCTGGCTACACCTTC
CDR3aa: CASWTGAGYTF

abundance: .
j_gene: TRBJ2-7
v_gene: TRBV7-6
d_gene: TRBD1
CDR3nt: TGTGCCAGCAGCCTGGGACAGGGGCATAGCGAGCAGTACTTC
CDR3aa: CASSLGQGHSEQYF

abundance: .
j_gene: TRBJ2-5
v_gene: TRBV7-3
d_gene: .
CDR3nt: TGTGCCAGCAGCTTAACCTTTCAAGAGACCCAGTACTTC
CDR3aa: CASSLTFQETQYF

abundance: .
j_gene: TRBJ2-5
v_gene: TRBV9
d_gene: TRBD2
CDR3nt: TGTGCCAGCAGCGTAGGAGCTAGCGGGAGTGGAGAGACCCAGTACTTC
CDR3aa: CASSVGASGSGETQYF

abundance: .
j_gene: TRBJ1-2
v_gene: TRBV10-3
d_gene: .
CDR3nt: TGTGCCATCAGTGAGGCGGGGGGCTCCTATGGCTACACCTTC
CDR3aa: CAISEAGGSYGYTF

abundance: .
j_gene: TRBJ1-1
v_gene: TRBV19
d_gene: .
CDR3nt: TGTGCCAGTAGTACCCCAAGGGCTCCCCTTGAAGCTTTCTTT
CDR3aa: CASSTPRAPLEAFF

abundance: .
j_gene: TRBJ2-3
v_gene: TRBV11-1
d_gene: .
CDR3nt: TGTGCCAGCAGCTTAACTAGGGGGGGCAGTACGCAGTATTTT
CDR3aa: CASSLTRGGSTQYF

abundance: once
j_gene: TRBJ2-7
v_gene: TRBV30
d_gene: .
CDR3nt: TGTGCCTGGAGCCGCCTGGGGCTACCTTCCTACGAGCAGTACTTC
CDR3aa: CAWSRLGLPSYEQYF

abundance: .
j_gene: TRBJ1-2
v_gene: TRBV19
d_gene: TRBD1
CDR3nt: TGTGCCAGTAGTGAACGACAGGGAGGGAAGTATGGCTACACCTTC
CDR3aa: CASSERQGGKYGYTF

abundance: many
j_gene: TRBJ1-5
v_gene: TRBV6-4
d_gene: .
CDR3nt: TGTGCCAGCAGTCCCGACGGAGGTAGCAATCAGCCCCAGCATTTT
CDR3aa: CASSPDGGSNQPQHF

abundance: .
j_gene: TRBJ2-2
v_gene: TRBV6-1
d_gene: .
CDR3nt: TGTGCCAGCAGTGAAGGGGGGGACACCGGGGAGCTGTTTTTT
CDR3aa: CASSEGGDTGELFF

abundance: .
j_gene: TRBJ2-7
v_gene: TRBV2
d_gene: TRBD2
CDR3nt: TGTGCCACCAAACTGAGACGGACTAGCGGGAGTTACGAGCAGTACTTC
CDR3aa: CATKLRRTSGSYEQYF

abundance: .
j_gene: TRBJ1-2
v_gene: TRBV18
d_gene: .
CDR3nt: TGTGCCAGCTCACCCACCCGGGGGAACTATGGCTACACCTTC
CDR3aa: CASSPTRGNYGYTF

abundance: .
j_gene: TRBJ2-1
v_gene: TRBV4-3
d_gene: TRBD2
CDR3nt: TGCGCCAGCAGCCAAGTTTTTGCGGGAGGGCAATACAATGAGCAGTTCTTC
CDR3aa: CASSQVFAGGQYNEQFF

abundance: .
j_gene: TRBJ1-2
v_gene: TRBV7-2
d_gene: TRBD1
CDR3nt: TGTGCCAGCAGCTCCACAGGGGGCGACTATGGCTACACCTTC
CDR3aa: CASSSTGGDYGYTF

abundance: .
j_gene: TRBJ1-1
v_gene: TRBV5-1
d_gene: TRBD1
CDR3nt: TGCGCCAGCACAGGGGGCCAGAACACTGAAGCTTTCTTT
CDR3aa: CASTGGQNTEAFF

abundance: .
j_gene: TRBJ2-5
v_gene: TRBV27
d_gene: TRBD2
CDR3nt: TGTGCCAGCAGGAACATTGGGACTAGCGGAAGTCGGGGGACCCAGTACTTC
CDR3aa: CASRNIGTSGSRGTQYF

abundance: .
j_gene: TRBJ2-3
v_gene: TRBV5-1
d_gene: TRBD1
CDR3nt: TGCGCCAGCAGCCCGCAAAAGAAAGGGACAGATGGCACAGATACGCAGTATTTT
CDR3aa: CASSPQKKGTDGTDTQYF

abundance: once
j_gene: TRBJ2-7
v_gene: TRBV9
d_gene: TRBD1
CDR3nt: TGTGCCAGCAGCCCCCGGACAGGTTCCTACGAGCAGTACTTC
CDR3aa: CASSPRTGSYEQYF

abundance: few
j_gene: TRBJ1-1
v_gene: TRBV4-1
d_gene: .
CDR3nt: TGCGCCAGCAGCCAGGCGACGGGCAGGTGGACTTTCTTT
CDR3aa: CASSQATGRWTFF

abundance: .
j_gene: TRBJ2-3
v_gene: TRBV30
d_gene: TRBD2
CDR3nt: TGTGCCTGGAGTGTGAAACTAGCGGGAGGAGCAGATACGCAGTATTTT
CDR3aa: CAWSVKLAGGADTQYF

abundance: .
j_gene: TRBJ2-3
v_gene: TRBV5-8
d_gene: TRBD2
CDR3nt: TGTGCCAGCAGCTTGGCGGCGGGAGTGTCGACAGATACGCAGTATTTT
CDR3aa: CASSLAAGVSTDTQYF

abundance: .
j_gene: TRBJ1-1
v_gene: TRBV9
d_gene: .
CDR3nt: TGTGCCAGCAGCGGGTTAGGGGACACTGAAGCTTTCTTT
CDR3aa: CASSGLGDTEAFF

abundance: .
j_gene: TRBJ2-7
v_gene: TRBV10-1
d_gene: .
CDR3nt: TGCGCCAGCCGGATAGGTCAGGGAGGAGGCGAGCAGTACTTC
CDR3aa: CASRIGQGGGEQYF

abundance: .
j_gene: TRBJ2-1
v_gene: TRBV11-2
d_gene: .
CDR3nt: TGTGCCAGCAGCTTAGACAGGGGTTCCTACAATGAGCAGTTCTTC
CDR3aa: CASSLDRGSYNEQFF

abundance: .
j_gene: TRBJ1-1
v_gene: TRBV5-1
d_gene: TRBD1
CDR3nt: TGCGCCAGCAGCGCGGGACAGAAGGGGGTAGGCACTGAAGCTTTCTTT
CDR3aa: CASSAGQKGVGTEAFF

abundance: .
j_gene: TRBJ2-7
v_gene: TRBV2
d_gene: .
CDR3nt: TGTGCCAGCAGTCCTGGACGGAGATACGAGCAGTACTTC
CDR3aa: CASSPGRRYEQYF

abundance: .
j_gene: TRBJ1-1
v_gene: TRBV6-5
d_gene: .
CDR3nt: TGTGCCAGCGGGAGGGAGGGGATGAACACTGAAGCTTTCTTT
CDR3aa: CASGREGMNTEAFF

abundance: once
j_gene: TRBJ2-5
v_gene: TRBV28
d_gene: TRBD2
CDR3nt: TGTGCCAGCAGTTACCCTGGGCTAGCGGGAGGAGAGACCCAGTACTTC
CDR3aa: CASSYPGLAGGETQYF

abundance: .
j_gene: TRBJ2-1
v_gene: TRBV29-1
d_gene: TRBD1
CDR3nt: TGCAGCGTAGACAGGGGGAGGTCTTACAATGAGCAGTTCTTC
CDR3aa: CSVDRGRSYNEQFF

abundance: few
j_gene: TRBJ2-7
v_gene: TRBV11-1
d_gene: TRBD1
CDR3nt: TGTGCCAGCAGCCCCTGGGACAGAACCTACGAGCAGTACTTC
CDR3aa: CASSPWDRTYEQYF

abundance: .
j_gene: TRBJ1-5
v_gene: TRBV19
d_gene: TRBD1
CDR3nt: TGTGCCAGTAGTAAAGGGACAGGTTCGGCGCAGCCCCAGCATTTT
CDR3aa: CASSKGTGSAQPQHF

abundance: many
j_gene: TRBJ2-7
v_gene: TRBV30
d_gene: .
CDR3nt: TGTGCCTTCACCGCCGCCGGCTACGAGCAGTACTTC
CDR3aa: CAFTAAGYEQYF

abundance: few
j_gene: TRBJ2-5
v_gene: TRBV30
d_gene: .
CDR3nt: TGTGCCTGGAGTGTACTTACAACCTGGGTGGAGACCCAGTACTTC
CDR3aa: CAWSVLTTWVETQYF

abundance: .
j_gene: TRBJ2-5
v_gene: TRBV9
d_gene: .
CDR3nt: TGTGCCAGCAGCCCTCCGGCGGGCGAGAGGTTCCAAGAGACCCAGTACTTC
CDR3aa: CASSPPAGERFQETQYF

abundance: .
j_gene: TRBJ1-5
v_gene: TRBV29-1
d_gene: TRBD1
CDR3nt: TGCAGCGTTCAAGTTACAGGGGCAGGGAATCAGCCCCAGCATTTT
CDR3aa: CSVQVTGAGNQPQHF

abundance: few
j_gene: TRBJ1-2
v_gene: TRBV13
d_gene: .
CDR3nt: TGTGCCAGCAGCTTAGATAGCCCCATACAGAGGCCTAACTATGGCTACACCTTC
CDR3aa: CASSLDSPIQRPNYGYTF

abundance: .
j_gene: TRBJ2-7
v_gene: TRBV6-6
d_gene: .
CDR3nt: TGTGCCAGCAGTTTGCGACTTGCCCGTCCACCTTACGAGCAGTACTTC
CDR3aa: CASSLRLARPPYEQYF

abundance: .
j_gene: TRBJ2-7
v_gene: TRBV11-1
d_gene: TRBD2
CDR3nt: TGTGCCAGCAGCTTAGTCCGACTAGCGGGAGGCTACGAGCAGTACTTC
CDR3aa: CASSLVRLAGGYEQYF

abundance: .
j_gene: TRBJ2-3
v_gene: TRBV4-2
d_gene: TRBD2
CDR3nt: TGTGCCAGCAGCCAAGATCCTAGCGGGAGTCCCACAGATACGCAGTATTTT
CDR3aa: CASSQDPSGSPTDTQYF

abundance: few
j_gene: TRBJ1-1
v_gene: TRBV7-2
d_gene: .
CDR3nt: TGTGCCAGCAGCTCGACTTCGGTCCCCCCCAGGACTGAAGCTTTCTTT
CDR3aa: CASSSTSVPPRTEAFF

abundance: .
j_gene: TRBJ2-1
v_gene: TRBV9
d_gene: .
CDR3nt: TGTGCCAGCAGCGTAGGGCAGCGGCCGTTCTACAATGAGCAGTTCTTC
CDR3aa: CASSVGQRPFYNEQFF

abundance: .
j_gene: TRBJ2-3
v_gene: TRBV30
d_gene: TRBD1
CDR3nt: TGTGCCTGGAGGCAGACAGGGGGGACAGATACGCAGTATTTT
CDR3aa: CAWRQTGGTDTQYF

abundance: .
j_gene: TRBJ2-1
v_gene: TRBV5-1
d_gene: TRBD2
CDR3nt: TGCGCCAGCAGCTTGGGACTAGCGGGAGTAGATGAGCAGTTCTTC
CDR3aa: CASSLGLAGVDEQFF

abundance: .
j_gene: TRBJ2-7
v_gene: TRBV7-2
d_gene: .
CDR3nt: TGTGCCAGCAGCCCCCCGGGACCCCTCTACGAGCAGTACTTC
CDR3aa: CASSPPGPLYEQYF